Below, one T cell receptor (beta chain) is given with its context. Its cognate antigen is unknown. CDR3 length: 15 residues. V was trimmed by 6 bases and J by 3 bases, leaving 17 bases between them. CDR1 MNHEY and CDR2 SMNVEV come from the germline V gene (reference sequence). This sample was included in a study of regulatory T cells in long-lasting Graves disease. Stated time point: newly diagnosed GD, antithyroid drugs for less than 3 months. PBMC-derived RNA was used for the TCR library. HTBI primers from iRepertoire and Arm-PCR of CDR3 regions yielded the TCR beta libraries. Via MiXCR, TCRdb re-called the multiplex PCR reads, giving one row per CDR3 protein. The table records 680,000 or so distinct CDR3 sequences, roughly 15% of them present only once. Study-level points and caveats: A greater number of public clonotypes (about 3,000) was shared by persistent patients than by new patients (around 960).

Another study also made use of these data, one on T cells in Graves' hyperthyroidism and ophthalmopathy. That study adds: Lactation, pregnancy, other autoimmune disease or uncontrolled infection led to exclusion of patients. Clonotypes that were expanded in thyroid above 0.001 mostly appeared in blood too. Before onset, by a median of approximately 6.8 months, the model predicted ophthalmopathy.

The chain carries TRBV27 and TRBJ1-1; possibly TRBD1 for D (6 bases). This clonotype was obtained from a young woman with Graves disease. Material: peripheral blood mononuclear cells (PBMCs), obtained at new diagnosis, from a patient treated with antithyroid drugs. CDR3 protein: CASRKRGGRDTEAFF. In nucleotides, the CDR3 is TGTGCCAGCAGAAAAAGGGGGGGGAGAGACACTGAAGCTTTCTTT.